This T cell receptor (beta chain) was recorded in a study of blood T cells in healthy people across ages. The authors ran a second PCR of 7 to 11 cycles using a sample-barcoded 5' primer and a J-beta primer mix. TCRdb processed the 5' RACE reads anew with MiXCR; each CDR3 protein has one entry. The sample includes fewer than 950,000 distinct CDR3 sequences, roughly 50% of them seen just once. As regards this clonotype: Its target is unknown.

Broader study findings: Higher diversity and more naive CD4+ cells were features of long-lived donors, compared to aged donors.

Germline values: CDR1 DFQATT, CDR2 SNEGSKA (reference sequence). V was clipped by 3 bases and J by 8 bases; unmatched bases: 11. The CDR3 is 15 amino acids. The specimen was blood. The chain is built from TRBV20-1 and TRBJ1-4; 8 nucleotides line up with TRBD1. This receptor was identified in an elderly man in good health. CDR3 DNA: TGCAGTGCTAGGGATGAATGGACAGGGTACGAAAAACTGTTTTTT. Protein: CSARDEWTGYEKLFF.